A selection of T cell receptor beta chains follows, all from one sample in a study of cytomegalovirus exposure and HLA in healthy donors. The protocol was immunoSEQ multiplex PCR, while the TCRdb copy is restricted to in-frame clones and leaves out a portion. The sample contains approximately 100,000 clones, under 90% of which appear only once. Sequencing used PBMCs. The receptors derive from a woman aged 30 to 39 in good health and CMV-seronegative. The CDR3 runs from the conserved cysteine through the conserved F or W. The order of the fields is D gene, V gene, clone size, J gene, CDR3 DNA, CDR3 protein. A D gene is named only where the DNA matches it firmly. Only some rows state a clone size, as once, few, many or a class for expanded clones.

NA	TRBV7-3	NA	TRBJ2-1	TGTGCCAGCAGCCTACTATCTCAGGGAGGGGGGCAGTTCTTC	CASSLLSQGGGQFF
TRBD1	TRBV10-1	NA	TRBJ1-5	TGCGCCAGCAGAGGGACAGGGTGCAGTAAACAGCCCCAGCATTTT	CASRGTGCSKQPQHF
TRBD1	TRBV2	NA	TRBJ2-4	TGTGCCAGCAGTGTTGGACAGGGGGCGAACATTCAGTACTTC	CASSVGQGANIQYF
NA	TRBV6-1	few	TRBJ2-4	TGTGCCAGCAAGGACGGGAGCAAAAACATTCAGTACTTC	CASKDGSKNIQYF
TRBD2	TRBV19	once	TRBJ2-1	TGTGCCAGTACCCAGACTAGCGGAGGGTGGAATGAGCAGTTCTTC	CASTQTSGGWNEQFF
NA	TRBV4-2	NA	TRBJ2-1	TGTGCCAGCAGCCAAGAAAGCCACTCCTACAATGAGCAGTTCTTC	CASSQESHSYNEQFF
NA	TRBV5-1	NA	TRBJ1-1	TGCGCCAGCAGCCTGGGAGTCCAAAACACTGAAGCTTTCTTT	CASSLGVQNTEAFF
TRBD2	TRBV6-5	NA	TRBJ2-7	TGTGCCAGCAGTTACGGTCGCGGGAGGCTGAACGAGCAGTACTTC	CASSYGRGRLNEQYF
NA	TRBV29-1	NA	TRBJ1-1	TGCAGCGTTGTGGTCGGGCAGGGTGAAGCTTTCTTT	CSVVVGQGEAFF
NA	TRBV6-1	NA	TRBJ2-5	TGTGCCAGCAGTGATGGGGGGGCCAGGGTAGGGGAGACCCAGTACTTC	CASSDGGARVGETQYF
TRBD1	TRBV6-5	NA	TRBJ2-7	TGTGCCAGCAGTTACTCGACAGGGGGCAATTACGAGCAGTACTTC	CASSYSTGGNYEQYF
NA	TRBV7-6	NA	TRBJ2-7	TGTGCCAGCAGCCCCTACAGGTTGAACGGCAACGAGCAGTACTTC	CASSPYRLNGNEQYF
TRBD2	TRBV10-3	NA	TRBJ2-5	TGTGCCATCAGTGAGTCCGGGACTAGCGGGAGCCAAGAGACCCAGTACTTC	CAISESGTSGSQETQYF
TRBD1	TRBV27	NA	TRBJ2-7	TGTGCCAGCAGTTCCATGCGGACAGGGGGCAAGTACGAGCAGTACTTC	CASSSMRTGGKYEQYF
NA	TRBV5-8	NA	TRBJ1-2	TGTGCCAGCCAGGGGAAAGGCTACACCTTC	CASQGKGYTF
TRBD1	TRBV25-1	NA	TRBJ2-7	TGTGCCAGCAGTGGGGACAGCACCGGGGAGCAGTACTTC	CASSGDSTGEQYF
TRBD2	TRBV2	NA	TRBJ2-1	TGTGCCAGCTTACCGGGGACTAGCGGGAGGTTCCCGTACAATGAGCAGTTCTTC	CASLPGTSGRFPYNEQFF
NA	TRBV18	NA	TRBJ2-3	TGTGCCAGCTCACCCTTTCCCAATCACGGGAAACCTCTCACAGATACGCAGTATTTT	CASSPFPNHGKPLTDTQYF
TRBD2	TRBV18	NA	TRBJ2-7	TGTGCCAGCTCACCATTCAGCGGGAGTATCTACGAGCAGTACTTC	CASSPFSGSIYEQYF
TRBD1	TRBV6-5	few	TRBJ1-2	TGTGCCAGCAAACCGGGACAGGGGGCGCGGGGCTACACCTTC	CASKPGQGARGYTF
NA	TRBV7-9	NA	TRBJ2-7	TGTGCCAGCAGCTTAAGTTTTGACAACTACGAGCAGTACTTC	CASSLSFDNYEQYF
NA	TRBV11-1	NA	TRBJ2-7	TGTGCCAGCAGCTCTCGGGACACCAGGTTGGAGTACTTC	CASSSRDTRLEYF
NA	TRBV10-1	NA	TRBJ1-3	TGCGCCAGCAGTAGCTGGGGGGGAGCAGGAAACACCATATATTTT	CASSSWGGAGNTIYF
TRBD2	TRBV7-3	NA	TRBJ2-3	TGTGCCAGCAGTCCTAGCGGGATGCATACGCAGTATTTT	CASSPSGMHTQYF
TRBD1	TRBV7-9	NA	TRBJ2-7	TGTGCCAGCAGCTTCGAGACCGGGACAGGGGACTACGAGCAGTACTTC	CASSFETGTGDYEQYF
TRBD1	TRBV28	NA	TRBJ2-3	TGTGCCAGCAGAGGGGACAGGGGCGCAGATACGCAGTATTTT	CASRGDRGADTQYF
NA	TRBV7-9	NA	TRBJ2-7	TGTGCCAGCAACAACGTGGGGGGAGCCTACGAGCAGTACTTC	CASNNVGGAYEQYF
NA	TRBV19	NA	TRBJ1-5	TGTGCCAGTAGTATAGAAACAGTCAATCAGCCCCAGCATTTT	CASSIETVNQPQHF
TRBD2	TRBV5-1	NA	TRBJ2-5	TGCGCCAGCAGCCCCCTTGAAGCGGGAGTGGAGACCCAGTACTTC	CASSPLEAGVETQYF
TRBD2	TRBV27	NA	TRBJ2-5	TGTGCCAGCTGGGGGGGGGAGACCCAGTACTTC	CASWGGETQYF
TRBD1	TRBV10-3	NA	TRBJ2-7	TGTGCCGCTCGGGACAGCTACGAGCAGTACTTC	CAARDSYEQYF
TRBD2	TRBV7-9	few	TRBJ2-4	TGTTCCAGCAGCTTAACGACTAGCGGGAGGTCCAAAAACATTCAGTACTTC	CSSSLTTSGRSKNIQYF
NA	TRBV9	NA	TRBJ2-7	TGTGCCAGCAGCGTAGTGGGGGGTCGGGGCGAGCAGTACTTC	CASSVVGGRGEQYF
NA	TRBV7-2	few	TRBJ2-3	TGTGCCAGCAGCTTAGACGCGAGCACAGATACGCAGTATTTT	CASSLDASTDTQYF
NA	TRBV5-8	NA	TRBJ2-1	TGTGCCAGCAGCTTCGGGGTGAGCTCCTACAATGAGCAGTTCTTC	CASSFGVSSYNEQFF